This T cell receptor beta chain comes out of a study of blood T cell repertoires in COVID-19. Study at large: Nucleic acid was either cDNA or gDNA, and it came from T cells, B-cell-depleted T cells, or PBMCs.

In the authors' workflow: Quantification of nucleated cells was approximated via reference gene primer amplification. Generated by immunoSEQ multiplex PCR, the TCRdb table keeps only in-frame clones and is missing some. That table supplies the V and J calls and clone size; D and trimming were determined from the DNA. Here the sample spans some 230,000 clones, about 80% being singletons. V was clipped by 7 bases and J by 0 bases; unmatched bases: 3. The CDR3 has 14 residues. Per germline, CDR1 MNHEY and CDR2 SVGAGI. Those who participated ranged in age from roughly 18 to 100 years and resided in about two dozen US areas. Which cohort a participant joined came from the clinical history participants gave.

This chain joins TRBV6-5 and TRBJ2-7; TRBD2 matches 10 bases. This sequence originates from a man between 35 and 55 years old who had recovered from COVID-19. Sample: PBMCs or T cells enriched from blood (not recorded which). CDR3 bases: TGTGCCAGCAAACGGACTAGCGGCTCCTACGAGCAGTACTTC. Protein: CASKRTSGSYEQYF.